Listed here is a single TCR beta chain. The junction departs from the called germline gene at one end, perhaps through a read error. Authors' data handling: Scientists estimated how many nucleated cells there were by amplifying reference gene primers. Data came from immunoSEQ multiplex PCR; TCRdb stores just in-frame clones and leaves some out. The D gene and trimming were derived from the DNA, and the V and J assignments and clone size from that table. The profile shows about 18,000 clones, roughly nine tenths of them singletons. The source of the sample is a study of blood T cell repertoires in COVID-19. For the study at large: Acute and convalescent COVID-19 samples came from the United States, Italy and Spain. PBMCs, B-cell-depleted T cells, or T cells were the source of the cDNA or gDNA that made up the material.

The sequencing sample was made of peripheral blood. The receptor was derived from a human donor in a cohort sampled during active COVID-19.

The CDR3 region is CASSSGGSYNEQLF. CDR3 DNA sequence: TGTGCCAGCAGCTCGGGGGGCTCCTACAATGAGCAGCTCTTC. The V call is TRBV5-5, the J call TRBJ2-1; D may be TRBD2 (7 bases). In germline, CDR1 is SGHKS, CDR2 YYEKEE (reference sequence). There are 14 residues in the CDR3.